This T cell receptor beta chain appears in the sequencing data of a study of blood T cell repertoires in COVID-19. Looking at the study overall: Both acute and convalescent COVID-19 samples were obtained from the United States, Italy and Spain. PBMCs, B-cell-depleted T cells, or T cells provided the cDNA or gDNA that made up the material.

J gave up 5 bases and V 4 bases, and 8 bases lay outside the gene matches. There are 16 residues in the CDR3. Per germline, CDR1 SGHNT and CDR2 YYREEE (reference sequence). Original processing notes: Reference gene primer amplification gave estimated nucleated cell counts. Generated by immunoSEQ multiplex PCR, the TCRdb table keeps only in-frame clones and is missing some. Clonal size and the V and J genes are those of that table, whereas D and trimming came from the DNA. In the table there are fewer than 80,000 clones, roughly 90% of which are singletons. Sequences were obtained from peripheral blood. The sequence was collected from a human donor in a cohort sampled during active COVID-19. This rearrangement joins TRBV5-4 to TRBJ1-4; TRBD1 matches at 10 bases. As DNA, the CDR3 is TGTGCCAGCAGCCCTGGTCCGGGACAGGGGAATGAAAAACTGTTTTTT. Amino acids: CASSPGPGQGNEKLFF.